This TCR beta chain was identified in a study of blood T cell repertoires in COVID-19. The repertoire was sequenced with immunoSEQ multiplex PCR; TCRdb's copy has only in-frame clones and lacks some. The data hold a few hundred thousand clones, with approximately 83% observed a single time. V shed 0 bases and J 6 bases; nucleotides not matched to a gene: 7. Germline-derived CDR1 and CDR2 are MNHEY and SVGEGT. This CDR3 is built from 17 residues. Sequencing was performed on PBMCs or T cells enriched from blood (not recorded which). The clonotype was recovered from a woman aged 40 to 50 with acute COVID-19. V is TRBV6-2 or TRBV6-3 and J is TRBJ2-1, with TRBD2 matching 11 bases. CDR3 residues: CASSYSLAGGPLNEQFF. DNA for the CDR3: TGTGCCAGCAGTTACTCCCTAGCGGGGGGCCCGCTCAATGAGCAGTTCTTC.